This record concerns one T cell receptor beta chain sequence. The data stem from a study of blood T cell repertoires in COVID-19. Assay used: immunoSEQ multiplex PCR; TCRdb lists only in-frame clones, some missing. The data show about 240,000 clones, roughly 89% seen once. The V gene lost 4 bases and the J gene lost 1 base, with 11 bases spanning the gap. The germline V gene has CDR1 SGHDT and CDR2 YYEEEE. The CDR3 sequence is 14 residues long. The chain uses TRBV5-6 and TRBJ1-1; D is ambiguous. Sequenced sample: PBMCs or T cells enriched from blood (not recorded which). This TCR was recovered from a woman aged 25-40 years who had recovered from COVID-19. Written as DNA, the CDR3 is TGTGCCAGCAGCCCCCGTTGGCAGAACACTGAAGCTTTCTTT. Translated: CASSPRWQNTEAFF.